These 9 T cell receptor beta chains were sequenced from one sample in a study of T cells in Graves' hyperthyroidism and ophthalmopathy. Amplification yielded TCR beta CDR3 regions, with RNA transcripts as the source. The HTBI set primed first-round TCR CDR3 RT-PCR. Using its own MiXCR run on the multiplex PCR reads, TCRdb lists one record per CDR3 protein. Of hundreds of thousands of distinct CDR3 sequences listed, 35% to 40% are singletons. The source material was blood. These receptor sequences come from a man between 18 and 35 years old with Graves' hyperthyroidism.

The J gene is TRBJ2-5, the V gene TRBV10-3; 8 positions match TRBD2. CDR3 size: 17 residues. Germline-derived CDR1 and CDR2 are ENHRY and SYGVKD. V lost 0 bases, J lost 5 bases, and 11 bases stayed unmatched. CDR3 in amino acids: CAISESTSVGMRETQYF. Here the CDR3 DNA reads TGTGCCATCAGTGAGTCGACTAGCGTTGGAATGCGGGAGACCCAGTACTTC.

On this clonotype: The junction and the germline gene differ at one end; a read error may be behind it. The rearrangement joins TRBV11-3 to TRBJ2-7, with 11 bases that match TRBD1. CDR1 is SGHNT, CDR2 YENEEA, per germline. The CDR3 spans 15 residues. CDR3 region: CAGSSPGQGVWEQYF. The CDR3 DNA reads TGTGCCGGCAGCTCACCGGGACAGGGGGTCTGGGAGCAGTACTTC.

This chain links TRBV7-8 with TRBJ2-2; TRBD1 is a possible D gene (5 bases). CDR3 length: 13 residues. Trimming stripped 6 bases from V and 6 bases from J, with 11 bases between. Germline V gene data show CDR1 as SGHVS and CDR2 as FQNEAQ. The CDR3 loop is CASSMTAPGELFF. The CDR3 bases are TGTGCCAGCAGTATGACAGCTCCCGGGGAGCTGTTTTTT.

The chain combines TRBV5-1 with TRBJ2-2, with a tentative D call TRBD1 (5 bases). V was trimmed by 4 bases and J by 5 bases, leaving 6 bases between them. This CDR3 comprises 12 residues. Germline V CDR1 and CDR2: SGHRS, YFSETQ. In DNA, the CDR3 is TGCGCCAGCAGCCACAGGACCGGGGAGCTGTTTTTT. This codes for CASSHRTGELFF.

This clonotype occurred many times. The chain uses TRBV7-2 and TRBJ2-7; weak D call: TRBD2 (5 bases). Germline V gives CDR1 SGHTA, CDR2 FQGNSA. This CDR3 spans 16 amino acids. The V end was cut by 6 bases, the J end by 0 bases, with 18 bases between. CDR3 nucleotide sequence: TGTGCCAGCAGTCTAAGGTCCGGACTGTACTCCTACGAGCAGTACTTC. Its translation: CASSLRSGLYSYEQYF.

The V and J genes are TRBV6-5 and TRBJ2-7; D is ambiguous. The V gene lost 5 bases and the J gene lost 3 bases, with 8 bases spanning the gap. The CDR3 loop spans 12 amino acids. The germline V gene has CDR1 MNHEY and CDR2 SVGAGI. The CDR3, as DNA: TGTGCCAGCAGTGAAAGCATCTACGAGCAGTACTTC. The encoded protein is CASSESIYEQYF.

The rearrangement links TRBV6-5 to TRBJ1-3; D ambiguous. V lost 4 bases and J lost 2, with 9 bases in between. The CDR3 loop spans 14 amino acids. Germline V gene lookup returns CDR1 MNHEY and CDR2 SVGAGI. CDR3 in DNA: TGTGCCAGCAGTTCCGACCCAGCTGGAAACACCATATATTTT. This encodes CASSSDPAGNTIYF.

The rearrangement uses TRBV20-1 and TRBJ2-5; TRBD1 matches 7 bases. The CDR3 extends over 12 amino acids. The V gene's germline CDR1 is DFQATT and CDR2 SNEGSKA (reference sequence). J gave up 5 bases and V 4 bases, and 4 bases lay outside the gene matches. This CDR3 reads CSATGTDETQYF. DNA for the CDR3: TGCAGTGCTACCGGGACAGACGAGACCCAGTACTTC.

This clonotype has just a few counts. The rearrangement joins TRBV12-3 or TRBV12-4 to TRBJ2-7; TRBD2 matches 10 bases. Germline trimming cut 3 bases from V and 6 bases from J; bases unmatched to any gene: 2. This CDR3 has 13 residues. The CDR3 sequence is CASSLASGSEQYF. CDR3 DNA: TGTGCCAGCAGTTTGGCTAGCGGGAGCGAGCAGTACTTC.